The clone carrying this T cell receptor (beta chain) was seen a single time. During active infection, Seattle patients enrolled and were then monitored through disease. Germline assignment: CDR1 SGHTA and CDR2 FQGNSA. V dropped 6 bases and J dropped 2 bases, with 13 bases sitting between them. The CDR3 covers 14 residues. Methods used by the authors: Reference gene primer amplification in the assay estimated nucleated cell counts. Profiled with immunoSEQ multiplex PCR; TCRdb holds only in-frame clones, not every one. The V and J calls and clone size come from that table; D and trimming were worked out from the DNA. The sample records roughly 100,000 clones, around nine tenths being singletons. This entry belongs to a study of blood T cell repertoires in COVID-19. Study information: COVID-19 samples collected from the United States, Italy and Spain covered acute and convalescent phases. In each case, the material was cDNA or gDNA derived from T cells, B-cell-depleted T cells, or PBMCs.

This sequence joins TRBV7-2 and TRBJ1-2; D not resolved. The sequence was obtained from a woman aged 45-60 years with COVID-19, enrolled during active disease. The specimen sequenced was peripheral blood. For the CDR3, the DNA is TGTGCCAGCAGTTCTCCGGGTCCAAACTATGGCTACACCTTC. This sequence encodes CASSSPGPNYGYTF.